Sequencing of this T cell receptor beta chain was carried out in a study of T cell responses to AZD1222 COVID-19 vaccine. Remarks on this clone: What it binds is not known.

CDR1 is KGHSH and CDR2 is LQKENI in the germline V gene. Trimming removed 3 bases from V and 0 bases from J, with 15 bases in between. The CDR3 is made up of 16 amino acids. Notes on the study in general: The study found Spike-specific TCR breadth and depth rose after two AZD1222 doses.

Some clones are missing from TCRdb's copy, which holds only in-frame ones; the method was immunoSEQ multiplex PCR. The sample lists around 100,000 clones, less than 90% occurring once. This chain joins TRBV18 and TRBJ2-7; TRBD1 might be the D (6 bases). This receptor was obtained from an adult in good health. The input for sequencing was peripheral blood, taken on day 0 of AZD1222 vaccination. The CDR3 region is CASSPRVGAGSYEQYF. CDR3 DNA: TGTGCCAGCTCACCCCGCGTGGGGGCAGGCTCCTACGAGCAGTACTTC.